These 27 T cell receptor beta chains share one sample of origin, sequenced in a study of T-cell memory formation after mild COVID-19. A single record per CDR3 protein comes from TCRdb applying MiXCR to the 5' RACE reads. The data contain under 600,000 distinct CDR3 sequences, roughly a fifth of them singletons. The sequencing input was PBMCs or a T cell subset sorted from them (not recorded which). Source of these receptors: an adult woman who had mild COVID-19 (a few samples of this study predate the infection). Cell type and time point are not known.

This clonotype was seen a few times. The V and J genes are TRBV11-1 and TRBJ2-7; D not certain. V was pared by 7 bases and J by 11 bases, with 24 bases between. Germline V gene data show CDR1 as SGHAT and CDR2 as FQDESV (reference sequence). CDR3 length: 14 amino acids. The DNA for the CDR3 is TGTGCCAGCACCTTCTCGTCGTCTGCCCAGCGCAAGTACTTC. Protein sequence: CASTFSSSAQRKYF.

This clonotype has just a few counts. V is TRBV7-9 and J is TRBJ2-1; 11 nucleotides line up with TRBD2. The CDR3 loop spans 18 amino acids. J was trimmed by 0 bases and V by 2 bases; bases with no gene match: 6. Germline V gene sequence: CDR1 SEHNR, CDR2 FQNEAQ (reference sequence). CDR3 nucleotide sequence: TGTGCCAGCAGCTTATTTGCCGGGACTAGCGGCTCCTACAATGAGCAGTTCTTC. Its translation: CASSLFAGTSGSYNEQFF. Looking up the rest from reference TRBV7-9 and TRBJ2-1 gives the full variable domain: DTGVSQNPRHKITKRGQNVTFRCDPISEHNRLYWYRQTLGQGPEFLTYFQNEAQLEKSRLLSDRFSAERPKGSFSTLEIQRTEQGDSAMYLCASSLFAGTSGSYNEQFFGPGTRLTVL.

The chain couples TRBV7-2 to TRBJ1-3; no clear D gene. V lost 1 base to trimming and J lost 0 bases, with 13 bases between them. This CDR3 is 17 amino acids long. Germline values: CDR1 SGHTA, CDR2 FQGNSA. The CDR3 DNA is TGTGCCAGCAGCTTAGTGCCCGCCGGTACCTCTGGAAACACCATATATTTT. This sequence encodes CASSLVPAGTSGNTIYF.

The rearrangement uses TRBV29-1 and TRBJ1-1; D possibly corresponds to TRBD1 (6 bases). The V gene lost 6 bases and the J gene lost 4 bases, with 15 bases spanning the gap. The CDR3 length is 13 residues. The germline V gene has CDR1 SQVTM and CDR2 ANQGSEA. CDR3 nucleotides: TGCAGCGTGAGTTGGGGGGCACTCACTGAAGCTTTCTTT. Protein sequence: CSVSWGALTEAFF.

This clonotype has a handful of counts. The chain couples TRBV7-6 to TRBJ2-3; 12 bases fit TRBD2. CDR3 length: 15 amino acids. CDR1 is SGHVS, CDR2 FNYEAQ, per germline. Trimming removed 5 bases from V and 7 bases from J; junction bases left unmatched: 7. CDR3 DNA sequence: TGTGCCAGCAGCCCCGGACTAGCGGGAATTTATACGCAGTATTTT. It translates to CASSPGLAGIYTQYF.

This clonotype was found a few times. The gene calls are TRBV7-9 and TRBJ2-2; D is undetermined. Germline loops: CDR1 SEHNR, CDR2 FQNEAQ (reference sequence). The V and J ends lost 4 bases and 2 bases respectively, with 14 bases between them. The CDR3 runs to 16 residues. CDR3 amino acids: CASSSGYGSNTGELFF. DNA for the CDR3: TGTGCCAGCAGCTCCGGATACGGGTCCAACACCGGGGAGCTGTTTTTT.

This clonotype is a singleton in its sample. This chain connects TRBV29-1 to TRBJ1-1, with D uncertain. V was pared by 3 bases and J by 1 base, with 12 bases between. Germline values: CDR1 SQVTM, CDR2 ANQGSEA. This CDR3 contains 14 residues. CDR3 DNA: TGCAGCGTTGAGAGGAGGGCCCAGAACACTGAAGCTTTCTTT. Protein: CSVERRAQNTEAFF.

This chain links TRBV23-1 with TRBJ2-1, with D possibly matching TRBD2 (7 bases). TRBV23-1 is an ORF; its function is uncertain. The ends were cut back, 0 bases at V and 0 bases at J, with 15 bases in the middle. This CDR3 has 18 amino acids. The DNA of the CDR3 is TGCGCCAGCAGTCAATCGGGGGGGCTGAGGAGCTCCTACAATGAGCAGTTCTTC. Protein sequence: CASSQSGGLRSSYNEQFF.

J is TRBJ1-1 and V is TRBV4-1, with 9 bases that match TRBD1. Trimming removed 4 bases from V and 5 bases from J; junction bases left unmatched: 11. Germline V gene sequence: CDR1 MGHRA, CDR2 YSYEKL. CDR3 size: 16 residues. For the CDR3, the DNA is TGCGCCAGCAGCCTAAGGATGGGACAGGGAAGGACTGAAGCTTTCTTT. Its translation is CASSLRMGQGRTEAFF.

The V call is TRBV7-2, the J call TRBJ1-3; D possibly corresponds to TRBD1 (6 bases). This CDR3 has 14 amino acids. Between the trimmed V and J ends, which lost 0 bases and 3 bases, there was a span of 6 bases. The V gene's germline CDR1 is SGHTA and CDR2 FQGNSA. Here the CDR3 reads CASSLAGGGNTIYF. The CDR3 nucleotides read TGTGCCAGCAGCTTAGCAGGGGGTGGAAACACCATATATTTT.

This chain joins TRBV6-2 or TRBV6-3 and TRBJ2-5; the match to TRBD2 covers 11 bases. The CDR3 has 20 amino acids. J lost 5 bases, V lost 6 bases, and 23 bases had no gene match. CDR1 is MNHEY and CDR2 is SVGEGT in the germline V gene. CDR3 sequence (DNA): TGTGCCAGCAGCTACCGCGTTAGCGGGAGGGCCCGACACCTACGGGAGACCCAGTACTTC. It translates to CASSYRVSGRARHLRETQYF.

This clonotype was seen ten or more times. The chain employs TRBV7-2 and TRBJ2-5; tentatively, D is TRBD1 (5 bases). Trimming stripped 5 bases from V and 9 bases from J, with 13 bases between. CDR1 and CDR2 (germline): SGHTA, FQGNSA. This CDR3 has 12 amino acids. The CDR3 nucleotides are TGTGCCAGCAGCCCCGACTGGACATCCCAGTACTTC. Translating gives CASSPDWTSQYF. The full variable domain, its missing parts supplied by reference TRBV7-2 and TRBJ2-5, is GAGVSQSPSNKVTEKGKDVELRCDPISGHTALYWYRQSLGQGLEFLIYFQGNSAPDKSGLPSDRFSAERTGGSVSTLTIQRTQQEDSAVYLCASSPDWTSQYFGPGTRLLVL.

This sequence joins TRBV27 and TRBJ2-3; D might be TRBD1 (5 bases). Trimming took off 6 bases at V and 1 base at J, with 20 bases between the two ends. This CDR3 region has 17 residues. Germline-derived CDR1 and CDR2 are MNHEY and SMNVEV (reference sequence). The CDR3 region is CASSSLMGHEGTDTQYF. In DNA form, the CDR3 reads TGTGCCAGCAGCTCGCTAATGGGGCATGAGGGCACAGATACGCAGTATTTT.

This clonotype turned up a few times. The chain carries TRBV7-8 and TRBJ2-2, with TRBD2 matching 14 bases. This CDR3 has 20 residues. Germline values: CDR1 SGHVS, CDR2 FQNEAQ. V trimming: 5 bases; J trimming: 1 base; junction bases outside the gene matches: 12. The CDR3 nucleotides read TGTGCCAGCAGCCCTCCTACTTGGACTAGCGGGAGGCGGAACACCGGGGAGCTGTTTTTT. As protein: CASSPPTWTSGRRNTGELFF.

This clonotype was counted a few times. The gene calls are TRBV11-3 and TRBJ2-5; no clear D. The CDR3 sequence is 15 residues long. CDR1 SGHNT and CDR2 YENEEA come from the germline V gene. V was shortened by 5 bases and J by 2 bases, with 15 bases between the two germline ends. CDR3 coding DNA: TGTGCCAGCAGCCACCGACTCGAATCGCAAGAGACCCAGTACTTC. Translation: CASSHRLESQETQYF.

Only a few counts were recorded for this clonotype. The chain joins TRBV3-1 to TRBJ2-1; possibly TRBD1 or TRBD2 for D (5 bases each). The CDR3 is made up of 16 amino acids. Trimming removed 3 bases from V and 7 bases from J, with 19 bases in between. Germline CDR1 LGHDT, CDR2 YNNKEL (reference sequence). This CDR3 reads CASSHKRKGARNEQFF. DNA of the CDR3: TGTGCCAGCAGCCATAAGCGGAAAGGGGCGAGGAATGAGCAGTTCTTC.

The chain carries TRBV3-1 and TRBJ1-2; D not certain. The germline V gene has CDR1 LGHDT and CDR2 YNNKEL (reference sequence). This CDR3 is built from 14 residues. Trimming took 0 bases from V and 6 from J, leaving 11 bases between them. CDR3 protein: CASSQDDLTDGYTF. The CDR3 DNA follows: TGTGCCAGCAGCCAAGATGATCTGACCGATGGCTACACCTTC. Full variable domain (remainder filled in from reference TRBV3-1 and TRBJ1-2): DTAVSQTPKYLVTQMGNDKSIKCEQNLGHDTMYWYKQDSKKFLKIMFSYNNKELIINETVPNRFSPKSPDKAHLNLHINSLELGDSAVYFCASSQDDLTDGYTFGSGTRLTVV.

The rearrangement uses TRBV12-3 or TRBV12-4 and TRBJ2-7, with a tentative D call TRBD2 (6 bases). Trimming took off 1 base at V and 7 bases at J, with 20 bases between the two ends. The CDR3 is 16 amino acids. The CDR3 here is CASSLGSVQSAGEQYF. The CDR3 nucleotides read TGTGCCAGCAGTTTAGGTTCTGTCCAATCCGCGGGGGAGCAGTACTTC.

This chain connects TRBV5-1 to TRBJ1-2, with a weak D call TRBD1 (5 bases). V gave up 4 bases and J gave up 7 bases, with 14 bases separating them. CDR1 is SGHRS and CDR2 is YFSETQ in the germline V gene. The CDR3 covers 13 residues. The CDR3 reads CASSGPRELGYTF. As DNA, the CDR3 is TGCGCCAGCAGCGGCCCCAGGGAGCTTGGCTACACCTTC.

The rearrangement joins TRBV9 to TRBJ2-7, with 8 bases aligning to TRBD2. The germline CDR1 and CDR2 sequences are SGDLS and YYNGEE. This CDR3 has 16 amino acids. V was pared by 0 bases and J by 6 bases, with 11 bases of the junction left unmatched. The CDR3 protein is CASSVVPGGPVGEQYF. CDR3 coding DNA: TGTGCCAGCAGCGTAGTTCCGGGAGGGCCGGTAGGCGAGCAGTACTTC.

This clonotype has only a few counts. This rearrangement joins TRBV5-6 to TRBJ2-7, with 7 bases matching TRBD2. Per germline, CDR1 SGHDT and CDR2 YYEEEE. Trimming cost V 3 bases and J 3 bases; bases outside gene matches: 6. The CDR3 runs to 14 residues. CDR3 sequence reads: CASSSGTNLYEQYF. In DNA, the CDR3 is TGTGCCAGCAGCTCCGGGACTAACCTCTACGAGCAGTACTTC.

Turning to this clonotype: This could be a read error, since a much larger clone is one nucleotide away. The V call is TRBV5-6, the J call TRBJ2-7, with TRBD1 identical over 12 bases. This CDR3 spans 13 amino acids. Germline CDR1 reads SGHDT; CDR2 reads YYEEEE. V shed 4 bases, J shed 5 bases, and the junction held 1 base outside the gene matches. DNA for the CDR3: TGTGCCAGCAGCGGGACAGGGGGCGACGAGCAGTACTTC. This encodes CASSGTGGDEQYF.

This clonotype was counted only a few times. The chain is built from TRBV4-3 and TRBJ2-3, with TRBD2 matching 12 bases. Germline V CDR1 and CDR2: LGHNA, YSLEER. CDR3 size: 16 residues. Unmatched junction bases numbered 14, after V lost 10 bases and J lost 6 bases. The chain's CDR3 is CANRGLAGLPRDTQYF. CDR3 sequence (DNA): TGCGCCAACCGAGGACTAGCGGGACTCCCGAGGGATACGCAGTATTTT.

The chain links TRBV7-2 to TRBJ2-2, with 9 nucleotides matching TRBD2. The CDR3 spans 16 residues. Germline V gene lookup returns CDR1 SGHTA and CDR2 FQGNSA. With 5 bases clipped from V and 5 bases from J, the junction kept 9 bases outside the gene matches. In nucleotides, the CDR3 is TGTGCCAGCAGCCCGGCCCGGGGACTAGCAACCGGGGAGCTGTTTTTT. Translated: CASSPARGLATGELFF. The whole variable domain, filled in from reference TRBV7-2 and TRBJ2-2, reads GAGVSQSPSNKVTEKGKDVELRCDPISGHTALYWYRQSLGQGLEFLIYFQGNSAPDKSGLPSDRFSAERTGGSVSTLTIQRTQQEDSAVYLCASSPARGLATGELFFGEGSRLTVL.

The chain couples TRBV7-2 to TRBJ2-3, with TRBD1 identical over 11 bases. Trimming at V came to 4 bases and at J to 7 bases, leaving 7 bases not matched to a gene. Germline CDR1 SGHTA, CDR2 FQGNSA. The CDR3 contains 15 residues. In DNA form, the CDR3 reads TGTGCCAGCAGCTCTCAGGGGACAGGGGGGAATACGCAGTATTTT. Encoded protein: CASSSQGTGGNTQYF.

This clonotype turned up a few times. The V and J genes are TRBV12-3 or TRBV12-4 and TRBJ1-2, with D uncertain. CDR3 length: 12 residues. The V gene lost 8 bases and the J gene lost 8 bases, with 15 bases spanning the gap. CDR3 in amino acids: CASQNEPGGYTF. As DNA, the CDR3 is TGTGCCAGCCAAAACGAGCCGGGAGGCTACACCTTC.

V and J are TRBV27 and TRBJ2-5; perhaps D is TRBD1 or TRBD2 (6 bases each). This CDR3 spans 14 amino acids. The germline V and J ends were trimmed by 8 bases and 4 bases, with 17 bases remaining between them. Germline V lookup: CDR1 MNHEY, CDR2 SMNVEV (reference sequence). CDR3 in DNA: TGTGCCAGCCGTGCCCTATGGGGGGCAGAGACCCAGTACTTC. Its translation is CASRALWGAETQYF.